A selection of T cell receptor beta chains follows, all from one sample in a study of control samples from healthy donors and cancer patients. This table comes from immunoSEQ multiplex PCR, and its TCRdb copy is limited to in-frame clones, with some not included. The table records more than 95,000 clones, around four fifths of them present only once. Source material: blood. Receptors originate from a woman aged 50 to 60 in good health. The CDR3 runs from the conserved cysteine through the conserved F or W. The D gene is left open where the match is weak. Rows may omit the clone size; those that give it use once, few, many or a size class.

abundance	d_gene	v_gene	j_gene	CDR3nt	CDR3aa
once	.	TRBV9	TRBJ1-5	TGTGCCAGCAGCGGGACAGACAATCAGCCCCAGCATTTT	CASSGTDNQPQHF
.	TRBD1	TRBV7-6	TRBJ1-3	TGTGCCAGCAGCTCTATCCGGGACAGTTCTGGAAACACCATATATTTT	CASSSIRDSSGNTIYF
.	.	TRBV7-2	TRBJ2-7	TGTGCCAGCAGCTTAGTTGGGGGGGCCAGCTCCTACGAGCAGTACTTC	CASSLVGGASSYEQYF
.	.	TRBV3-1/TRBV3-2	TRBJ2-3	TGTGCCAGCAGCCTGGGGCAGGGTGTGACAGATACGCAGTATTTT	CASSLGQGVTDTQYF
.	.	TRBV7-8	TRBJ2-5	TGTGCCAGCAGCTTAAACAGCAGGGTCCAAGAGACCCAGTACTTC	CASSLNSRVQETQYF
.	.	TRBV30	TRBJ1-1	TGTGCCTGGAGTGTGGCAGCGGAAGCTTTCTTT	CAWSVAAEAFF
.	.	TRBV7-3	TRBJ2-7	TGTGCCAGCAGCTTGGGGGCAGGGAGTAACTACGAGCAGTACTTC	CASSLGAGSNYEQYF
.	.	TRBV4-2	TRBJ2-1	TGTGCCAGCAGCCGGGATAGGGTACCCTACAATGAGCAGTTCTTC	CASSRDRVPYNEQFF
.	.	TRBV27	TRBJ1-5	TGTGCCAGCAGCCGGGAAGGAATTAGCAATCAGCCCCAGCATTTT	CASSREGISNQPQHF
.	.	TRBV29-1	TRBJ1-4	TGCAGCGTTGGGGGGAAGTCGGGAAATGAAAAACTGTTTTTT	CSVGGKSGNEKLFF
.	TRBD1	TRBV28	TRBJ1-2	TGTGCCAGTGAAACCTCGGGACAGAATAACTATGGCTACACCTTC	CASETSGQNNYGYTF
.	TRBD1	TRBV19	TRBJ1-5	TGTGCCAGTAATGGACAGGGAAACAATCAGCCCCAGCATTTT	CASNGQGNNQPQHF
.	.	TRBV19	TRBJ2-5	TGTGCCAGTAGTATGGGGCCCCACAGGAGCCTTCGAGAGACCCAGTACTTC	CASSMGPHRSLRETQYF
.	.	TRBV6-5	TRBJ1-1	TGTGCCAGCCAGGCAGGGGCGCAGGCTTTCTTT	CASQAGAQAFF
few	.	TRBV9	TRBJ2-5	TGTGCCAGCAGCGGCGGGACTGATATTACCCAAGAGACCCAGTACTTC	CASSGGTDITQETQYF
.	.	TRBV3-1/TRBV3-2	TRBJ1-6	TGTGCCAGCAGCCAAGATACGGCAGTAAATTCACCCCTCCACTTT	CASSQDTAVNSPLHF
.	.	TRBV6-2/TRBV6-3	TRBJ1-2	TGTGCCAGCAGTTACTCGAATCTCGACCGCCTCACGGTGGGAGACACCTTC	CASSYSNLDRLTVGDTF
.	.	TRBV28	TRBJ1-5	TGTGCCAGCAGTTGGAGGGCCGCCGGAGTCTATCAGCCCCAGCATTTT	CASSWRAAGVYQPQHF
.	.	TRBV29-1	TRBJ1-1	TGCAGCGTTGGAGCAGGGATGAACACTGAAGCTTTCTTT	CSVGAGMNTEAFF
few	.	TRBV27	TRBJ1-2	TGTGCCAGCACCCACCGGAGTGGCGCGGCGCCCACAGGCTACACCTTC	CASTHRSGAAPTGYTF
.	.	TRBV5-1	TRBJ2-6	TGCGCCAGCAGCTTGTCCAACGTCCTGACTTTC	CASSLSNVLTF
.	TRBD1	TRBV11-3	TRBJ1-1	TGTGCCAGCAGAACGGACAGGGATAATGGTGAAGCTTTCTTT	CASRTDRDNGEAFF
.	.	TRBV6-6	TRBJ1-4	TGTGCCAGCAGTTACGGCAGAACTAATGAAAAACTGTTTTTT	CASSYGRTNEKLFF
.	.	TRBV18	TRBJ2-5	TGTGCCAGCTCATCGACAGTCGAAGAGACCCAGTACTTC	CASSSTVEETQYF
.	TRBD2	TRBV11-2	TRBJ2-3	TGTGCCAGCAGCAAATGGACTAGCGGCACAGATACGCAGTATTTT	CASSKWTSGTDTQYF
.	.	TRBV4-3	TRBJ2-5	TGCGCCAGCAGCCGCAACCTCAGGGAAAAGACCCAGTACTTC	CASSRNLREKTQYF
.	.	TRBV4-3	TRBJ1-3	TGCGCCAGCAGCCAATCACCCGGGACACTTGGAAACACCATATATTTT	CASSQSPGTLGNTIYF
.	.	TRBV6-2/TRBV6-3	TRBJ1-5	TGTGCCAGCAGTTACAGGGGCCAGAGGGGCAATCAGCCCCAGCATTTT	CASSYRGQRGNQPQHF
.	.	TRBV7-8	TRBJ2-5	TGTGCCAGCAGCCCTAGCGTCAGTCTTTCGGAGACCCAGTACTTC	CASSPSVSLSETQYF
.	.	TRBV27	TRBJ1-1	TGTGCCAGCAGTCGAAGGGATTCCAGCCGGGCTTTCTTT	CASSRRDSSRAFF
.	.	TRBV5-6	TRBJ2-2	TGTGCCAGCAGCTTAGATGACACCGGGGAGCTGTTTTTT	CASSLDDTGELFF
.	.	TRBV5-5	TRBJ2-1	TGTGCCAGCAGCTTGGAGCCAGGGCAATTGGATGAGCAGTTCTTC	CASSLEPGQLDEQFF
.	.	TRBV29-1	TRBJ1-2	TGCAGCGTGGGAGACTTTTATGGCTACACCTTC	CSVGDFYGYTF
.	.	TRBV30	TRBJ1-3	TGTGCCTGGAGTTCCTGGGGGGGCAAGGAAAACACCATATATTTT	CAWSSWGGKENTIYF
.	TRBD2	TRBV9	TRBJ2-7	TGTGCCAGCAGCGTAGGGGCGGGAGGGTCTAAAGAGCAGTACTTC	CASSVGAGGSKEQYF
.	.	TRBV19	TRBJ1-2	TGTGCCAGTAGTATAGAGCACGGTACTAACTATGGCTACACCTTC	CASSIEHGTNYGYTF
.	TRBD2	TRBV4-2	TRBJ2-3	TGTGCCAGTCGTCCTAGCGGGGGGGCCCGTCCGGTGACAGATACGCAGTATTTT	CASRPSGGARPVTDTQYF
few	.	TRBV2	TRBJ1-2	TGTGCCAGCAGAGGACAGATTATAAGGGGCTACACCTTC	CASRGQIIRGYTF
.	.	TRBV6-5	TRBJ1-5	TGTGCCAGCAGTCAGGGACCGTCCACCCAGCCCCAGCATTTT	CASSQGPSTQPQHF
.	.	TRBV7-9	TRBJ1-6	TGTGCCAGCAGCGTAGGGATACCACTAGACTCACCCCTCCACTTT	CASSVGIPLDSPLHF
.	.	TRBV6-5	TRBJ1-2	TGTGCCAGCACTTATCGAGAGGGCTACTATGGCTACACCTTC	CASTYREGYYGYTF
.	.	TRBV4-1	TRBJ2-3	TGCGCCAGCAGCCGCGTACAGGGTCGGACAGATACGCAGTATTTT	CASSRVQGRTDTQYF
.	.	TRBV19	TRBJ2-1	TGTGCCAGTAGTATATTCGCGAACTCCTACAATGAGCAGTTCTTC	CASSIFANSYNEQFF
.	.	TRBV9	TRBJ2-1	TGTGCCAGCTCCAGCTTGAGCTCCTACAATGAGCAGTTCTTC	CASSSLSSYNEQFF
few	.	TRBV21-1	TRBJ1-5	TGTGCCAGCAGCCCGCGGCTCGGGGGAGGCAATCAGCCCCAGCATTTT	CASSPRLGGGNQPQHF
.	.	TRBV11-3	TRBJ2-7	TGTGCCAGCAGCTTAGGCAGCTACGAGCAGTACTTC	CASSLGSYEQYF
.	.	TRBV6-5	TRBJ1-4	TGTGCCAGCAGTTACTCGATTCCGTCAACTAATGAAAAACTGTTTTTT	CASSYSIPSTNEKLFF
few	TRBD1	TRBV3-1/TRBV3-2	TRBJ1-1	TGTGCCAGCAGCCAAGTGACAGGGTTGGCTTTCTTT	CASSQVTGLAFF
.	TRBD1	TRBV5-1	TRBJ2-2	TGCGCCAGCAGCTTGGTTGGACAGGCGCCCAACACCGGGGAGCTGTTTTTT	CASSLVGQAPNTGELFF
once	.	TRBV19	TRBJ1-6	TGTGCCAGTAGTTCCCGTAACTCCTATAATTCACCCCTCCACTTT	CASSSRNSYNSPLHF
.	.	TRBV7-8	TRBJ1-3	TGTGCCAGCAGCTTAAACCGAGCTGGAAACACCATATATTTT	CASSLNRAGNTIYF
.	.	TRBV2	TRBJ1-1	TGTGCCAGCAGTGAGGGGGGGGCGGTGAACACTGAAGCTTTCTTT	CASSEGGAVNTEAFF